This T cell receptor beta chain is drawn from a study of CD8+CD57+ T cells in acquired aplastic anemia. Template material for TCR beta VDJ and CDR3 profiling consisted of genomic DNA. TCRdb processed the reads anew with MiXCR; each CDR3 protein has one entry. The sample comprises roughly 180,000 distinct CDR3 sequences, approximately 49% of which are singletons, and about 2.9% rests with the top ten. Ten or more counts support this clonotype. Its matching antigen is unknown. Study results and limitations: Both patients and controls carried the same twenty-nine CD8+ CDR3 sequences.

Trimming removed 4 bases from V and 2 bases from J; junction bases left unmatched: 9. CDR3 length: 15 residues. CDR1 and CDR2 from the germline V gene are SGDLS and YYNGEE. The clonotype originates from a human donor in good health. This chain joins TRBV9 and TRBJ2-7, with 7 bases matching TRBD2. The material sequenced was sorted CD4+, CD8+, or CD8+CD57+ T cells (not recorded which) from PBMCs. CDR3 coding DNA: TGTGCCAGCAGCCCAATGGGGGAGGGAACCTACGAGCAGTACTTC. Translating it yields CASSPMGEGTYEQYF.